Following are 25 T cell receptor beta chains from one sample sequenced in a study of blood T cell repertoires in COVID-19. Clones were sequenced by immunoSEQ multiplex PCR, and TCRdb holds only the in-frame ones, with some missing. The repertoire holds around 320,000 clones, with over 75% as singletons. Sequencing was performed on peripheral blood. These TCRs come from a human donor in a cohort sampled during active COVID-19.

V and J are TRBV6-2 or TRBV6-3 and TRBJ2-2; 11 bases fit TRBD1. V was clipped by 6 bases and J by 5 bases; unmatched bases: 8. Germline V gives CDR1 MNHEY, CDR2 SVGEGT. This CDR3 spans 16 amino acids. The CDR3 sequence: CASSAGTGGFTGELFF. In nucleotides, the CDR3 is TGTGCCAGCAGCGCCGGGACAGGGGGTTTTACCGGGGAGCTGTTTTTT.

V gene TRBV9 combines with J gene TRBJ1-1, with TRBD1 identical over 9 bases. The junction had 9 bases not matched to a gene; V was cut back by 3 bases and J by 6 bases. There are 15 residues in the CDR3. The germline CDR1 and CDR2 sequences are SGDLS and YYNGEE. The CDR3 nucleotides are TGTGCCAGCAGCGCCCTACAGGGGGCATCGGCTGAAGCTTTCTTT. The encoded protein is CASSALQGASAEAFF.

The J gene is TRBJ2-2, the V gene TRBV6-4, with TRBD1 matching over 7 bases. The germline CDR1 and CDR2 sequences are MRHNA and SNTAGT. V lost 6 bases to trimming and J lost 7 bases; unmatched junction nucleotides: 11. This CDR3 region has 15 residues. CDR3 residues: CASRRVEGADGELFF. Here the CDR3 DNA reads TGTGCCAGCAGGAGGGTCGAGGGGGCGGACGGGGAGCTGTTTTTT.

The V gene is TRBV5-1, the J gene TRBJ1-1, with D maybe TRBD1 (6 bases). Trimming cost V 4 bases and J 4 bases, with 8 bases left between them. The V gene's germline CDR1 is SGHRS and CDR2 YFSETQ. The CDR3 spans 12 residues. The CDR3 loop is CASSGTTTEAFF. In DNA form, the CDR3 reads TGCGCCAGCAGCGGGACAACCACTGAAGCTTTCTTT. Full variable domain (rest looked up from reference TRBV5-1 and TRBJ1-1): KAGVTQTPRYLIKTRGQQVTLSCSPISGHRSVSWYQQTPGQGLQFLFEYFSETQRNKGNFPGRFSGRQFSNSRSEMNVSTLELGDSALYLCASSGTTTEAFFGQGTRLTVV.

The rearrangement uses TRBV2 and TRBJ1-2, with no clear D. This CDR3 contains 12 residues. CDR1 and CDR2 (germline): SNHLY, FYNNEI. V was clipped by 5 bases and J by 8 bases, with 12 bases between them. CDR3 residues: CASSLEVRGYTF. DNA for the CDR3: TGTGCCAGCAGTCTCGAGGTCCGAGGCTACACCTTC.

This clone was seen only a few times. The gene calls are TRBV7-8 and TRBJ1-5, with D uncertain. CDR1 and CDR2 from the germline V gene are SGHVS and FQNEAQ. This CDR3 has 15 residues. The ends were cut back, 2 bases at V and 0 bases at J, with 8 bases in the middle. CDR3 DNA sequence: TGTGCCAGCAGCTTAAACAGATATAGCAATCAGCCCCAGCATTTT. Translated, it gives CASSLNRYSNQPQHF.

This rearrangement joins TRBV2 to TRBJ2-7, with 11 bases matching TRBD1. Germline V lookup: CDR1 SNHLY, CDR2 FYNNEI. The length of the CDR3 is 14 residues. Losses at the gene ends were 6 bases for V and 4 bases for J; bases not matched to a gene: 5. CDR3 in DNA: TGTGCCAGCAGACCGGGACAGGGGGTTTACGAGCAGTACTTC. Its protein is CASRPGQGVYEQYF.

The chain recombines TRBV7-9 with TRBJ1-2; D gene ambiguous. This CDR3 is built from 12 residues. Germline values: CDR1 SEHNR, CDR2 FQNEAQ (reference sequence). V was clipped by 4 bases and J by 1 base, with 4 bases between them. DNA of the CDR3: TGTGCCAGCAGCTCGTATAACTATGGCTACACCTTC. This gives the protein CASSSYNYGYTF.

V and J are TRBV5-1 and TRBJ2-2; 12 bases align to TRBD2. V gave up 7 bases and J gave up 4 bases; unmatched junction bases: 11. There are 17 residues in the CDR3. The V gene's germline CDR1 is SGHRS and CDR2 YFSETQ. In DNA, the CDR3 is TGCGCCAGCGGTAGAAGACTAGCGGGGGATGGCACCGGGGAGCTGTTTTTT. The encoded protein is CASGRRLAGDGTGELFF.

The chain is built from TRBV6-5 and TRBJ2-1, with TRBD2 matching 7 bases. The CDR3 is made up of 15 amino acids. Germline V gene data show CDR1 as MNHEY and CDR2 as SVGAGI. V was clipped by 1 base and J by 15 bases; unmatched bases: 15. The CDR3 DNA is TGTGCCAGCAGTTACTTTCCAGGAGGACTAGGTCTACTGTTCTTC. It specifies CASSYFPGGLGLLFF.

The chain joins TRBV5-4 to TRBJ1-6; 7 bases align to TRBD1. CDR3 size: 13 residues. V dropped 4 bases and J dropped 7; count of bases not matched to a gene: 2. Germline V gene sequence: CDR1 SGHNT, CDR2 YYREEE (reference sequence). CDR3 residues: CASSRDRNSPLHF. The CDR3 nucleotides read TGTGCCAGCAGCAGGGACAGAAATTCACCCCTCCACTTT.

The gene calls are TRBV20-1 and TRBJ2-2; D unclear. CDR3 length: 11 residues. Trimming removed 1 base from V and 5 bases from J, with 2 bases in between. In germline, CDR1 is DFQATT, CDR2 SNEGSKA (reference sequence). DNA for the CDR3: TGCAGTGCTAGAGTAACCGGGGAGCTGTTTTTT. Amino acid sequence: CSARVTGELFF.

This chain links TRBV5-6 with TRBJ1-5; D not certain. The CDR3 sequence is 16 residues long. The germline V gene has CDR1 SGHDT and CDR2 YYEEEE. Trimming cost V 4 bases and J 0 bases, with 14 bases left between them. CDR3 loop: CASSLAAADSNQPQHF. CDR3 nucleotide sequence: TGTGCCAGCAGCCTTGCGGCGGCCGATAGCAATCAGCCCCAGCATTTT.

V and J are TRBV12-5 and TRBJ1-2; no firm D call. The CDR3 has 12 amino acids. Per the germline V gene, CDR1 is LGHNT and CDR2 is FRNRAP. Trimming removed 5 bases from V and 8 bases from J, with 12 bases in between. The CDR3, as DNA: TGTGCTAGTGGTACTAGTAGGCGAGGCTACACCTTC. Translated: CASGTSRRGYTF.

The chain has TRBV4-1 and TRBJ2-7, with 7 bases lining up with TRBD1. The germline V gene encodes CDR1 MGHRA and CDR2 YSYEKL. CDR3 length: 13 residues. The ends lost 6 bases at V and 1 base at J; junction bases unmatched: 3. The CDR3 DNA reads TGCGCCAGCAGGTCGACAGGGTCCTACGAGCAGTACTTC. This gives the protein CASRSTGSYEQYF.

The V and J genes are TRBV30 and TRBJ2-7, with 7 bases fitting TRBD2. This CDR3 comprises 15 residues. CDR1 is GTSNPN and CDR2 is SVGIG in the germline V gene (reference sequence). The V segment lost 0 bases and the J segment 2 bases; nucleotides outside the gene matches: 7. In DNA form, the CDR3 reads TGTGCCTGGAGTGTAGGGCTAGCGGCCACCTACGAGCAGTACTTC. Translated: CAWSVGLAATYEQYF.

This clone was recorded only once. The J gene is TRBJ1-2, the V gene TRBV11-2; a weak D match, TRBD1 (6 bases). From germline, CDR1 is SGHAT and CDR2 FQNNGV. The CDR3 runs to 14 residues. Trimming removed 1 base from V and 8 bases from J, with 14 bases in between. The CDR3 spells CASSLGQGTKGYTF. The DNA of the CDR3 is TGTGCCAGCAGCTTAGGGCAGGGGACTAAGGGCTACACCTTC.

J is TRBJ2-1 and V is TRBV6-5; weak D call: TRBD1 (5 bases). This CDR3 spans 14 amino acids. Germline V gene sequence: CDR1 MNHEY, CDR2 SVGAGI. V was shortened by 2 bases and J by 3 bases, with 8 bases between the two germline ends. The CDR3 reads CASSYTDNYNEQFF. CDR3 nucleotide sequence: TGTGCCAGCAGTTACACGGACAACTACAATGAGCAGTTCTTC.

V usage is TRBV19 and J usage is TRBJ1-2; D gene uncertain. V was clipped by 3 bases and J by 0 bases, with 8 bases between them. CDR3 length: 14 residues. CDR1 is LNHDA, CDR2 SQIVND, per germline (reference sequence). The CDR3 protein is CASSIPPANYGYTF. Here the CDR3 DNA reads TGTGCCAGTAGTATCCCGCCAGCTAACTATGGCTACACCTTC.

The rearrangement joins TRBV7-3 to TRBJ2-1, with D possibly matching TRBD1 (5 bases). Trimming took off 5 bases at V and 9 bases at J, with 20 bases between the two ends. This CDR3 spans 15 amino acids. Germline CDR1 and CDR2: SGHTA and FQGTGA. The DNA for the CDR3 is TGTGCCAGCAGCAAAACCCAGGGCGGCGTGGGTGAGCAGTTCTTC. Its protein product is CASSKTQGGVGEQFF.

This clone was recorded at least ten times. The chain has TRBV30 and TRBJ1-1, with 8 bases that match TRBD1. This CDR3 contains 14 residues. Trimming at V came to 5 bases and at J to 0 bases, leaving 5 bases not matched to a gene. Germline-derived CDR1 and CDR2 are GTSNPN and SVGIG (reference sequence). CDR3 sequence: CAWSGGFLNTEAFF. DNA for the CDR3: TGTGCCTGGTCAGGGGGCTTTTTGAACACTGAAGCTTTCTTT. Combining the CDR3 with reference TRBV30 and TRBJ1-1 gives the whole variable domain SQTIHQWPATLVQPVGSPLSLECTVEGTSNPNLYWYRQAAGRGLQLLFYSVGIGQISSEVPQNLSASRPQDRQFILSSKKLLLSDSGFYLCAWSGGFLNTEAFFGQGTRLTVV.

The CDR3 loop is CASSQLLSGNEQYF. The CDR3 DNA follows: TGTGCCAGCAGCCAACTGCTGTCGGGGAACGAGCAGTACTTC. The chain is built from TRBV3-1 (or the pseudogene TRBV3-2) and TRBJ2-7; possibly TRBD2 for D (5 bases). The germline CDR1 and CDR2 sequences are LGHDT and YNNKEL (reference sequence). V lost 2 bases, J lost 5 bases, and 13 bases lay in between. The CDR3 is 14 amino acids.

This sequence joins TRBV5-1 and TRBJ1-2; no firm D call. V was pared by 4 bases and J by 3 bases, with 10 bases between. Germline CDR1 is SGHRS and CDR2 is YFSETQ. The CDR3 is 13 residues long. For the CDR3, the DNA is TGCGCCAGCAGCGCCTACAGTCACTATGGCTACACCTTC. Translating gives CASSAYSHYGYTF.

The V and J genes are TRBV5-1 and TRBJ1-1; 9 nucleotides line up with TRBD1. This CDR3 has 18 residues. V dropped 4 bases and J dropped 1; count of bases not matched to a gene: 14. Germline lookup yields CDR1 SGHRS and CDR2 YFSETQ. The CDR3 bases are TGCGCCAGCAGCGCCGGACAGGGGAAAATGGTGGGGAACACTGAAGCTTTCTTT. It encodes CASSAGQGKMVGNTEAFF.

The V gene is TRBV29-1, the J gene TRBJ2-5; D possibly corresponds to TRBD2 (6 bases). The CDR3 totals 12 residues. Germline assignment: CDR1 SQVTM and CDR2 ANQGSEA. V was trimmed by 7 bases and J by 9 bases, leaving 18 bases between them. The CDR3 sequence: CSAASDSWAQYF. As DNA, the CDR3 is TGCAGCGCCGCTAGCGACAGCTGGGCCCAGTACTTC. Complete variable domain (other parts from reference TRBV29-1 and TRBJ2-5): SAVISQKPSRDICQRGTSLTIQCQVDSQVTMMFWYRQQPGQSLTLIATANQGSEATYESGFVIDKFPISRPNLTFSTLTVSNMSPEDSSIYLCSAASDSWAQYFGPGTRLLVL.